What follows is one TCR beta chain and its context. This sample was taken from a study of control samples from healthy donors and cancer patients. Sequencing was performed with immunoSEQ multiplex PCR; in TCRdb, only in-frame clones are kept and a portion is missing. Altogether over 100,000 clones are present, about 88% being singletons, with the ten largest covering 3% to 3.5%. The trim removed 4 bases at V and 0 bases at J, leaving 4 bases unmatched. Germline values: CDR1 SNHLY, CDR2 FYNNEI. CDR3 size: 15 residues. The TCR originated in a man in his fifties in good health. The V call is TRBV2, the J call TRBJ2-5; TRBD2 aligns across 8 bases. Sample: blood. The CDR3 bases are TGTGCCAGCAGTGTACGCGGGGGGAACCAAGAGACCCAGTACTTC. Its protein is CASSVRGGNQETQYF. Based on the CDR3 plus reference TRBV2 and TRBJ2-5, the full variable domain is EPEVTQTPSHQVTQMGQEVILRCVPISNHLYFYWYRQILGQKVEFLVSFYNNEISEKSEIFDDQFSVERPDGSNFTLKIRSTKLEDSAMYFCASSVRGGNQETQYFGPGTRLLVL.